What follows are 6 T cell receptor beta chains derived from one specimen sequenced in a study of cytomegalovirus exposure and HLA in healthy donors (dated by TCRdb to between 2016 and 2019). Libraries were constructed by the immunoSEQ multiplex PCR assay. For the multiplex PCR, a mixture combining 60 forward primers for TCR Vbeta segments and 13 reverse primers for TCR Jbeta segments was used. The table comes from immuneACCESS by way of TCRdb, which keeps in-frame sequences with V and J called. Part of the clones is missing from these tables; in studies checked, under half for an unresolved V gene and the rest for unknown reasons. Here the sample has just over 150,000 clones; around 84% occur a single time. Jointly, the top ten make up 2% to 2.5% of the sample. Sequencing was performed on PBMCs. All receptors derive from a woman under 30 in good health and CMV-seronegative.

V usage is TRBV5-1 and J usage is TRBJ2-5, with 13 bases matching TRBD2. With 0 bases clipped from V and 0 bases from J, the junction kept 5 bases outside the gene matches. Germline V lookup: CDR1 SGHRS, CDR2 YFSETQ. The CDR3 has 18 amino acids. The CDR3 sequence: CASSLELAGGGNQETQYF. The CDR3 region has the DNA TGCGCCAGCAGCTTGGAACTAGCGGGAGGGGGTAACCAAGAGACCCAGTACTTC.

The chain links TRBV6-5 to TRBJ2-5; possibly TRBD2 for D (5 bases). V was pared by 7 bases and J by 7 bases, with 7 bases between. Germline CDR1 reads MNHEY; CDR2 reads SVGAGI. The CDR3 has 10 residues. DNA of the CDR3: TGTGCCAGCAATCGGGGGACCCAGTACTTC. This codes for CASNRGTQYF.

The chain combines TRBV20-1 with TRBJ2-4; 9 bases match TRBD1. Per germline, CDR1 DFQATT and CDR2 SNEGSKA (reference sequence). This CDR3 has 11 amino acids. J gave up 9 bases and V 7 bases, and 4 bases lay outside the gene matches. The CDR3: CSGTGEAIQYF. The DNA for the CDR3 is TGCAGTGGGACAGGGGAGGCCATTCAGTACTTC.

The rearrangement uses TRBV9 and TRBJ2-2; D not certain. V was trimmed by 4 bases and J by 5 bases, leaving 15 bases between them. CDR3 length: 15 residues. The V gene's germline CDR1 is SGDLS and CDR2 YYNGEE. CDR3 protein: CASSPESFETGELFF. The CDR3 DNA follows: TGTGCCAGCAGCCCTGAGTCGTTTGAGACCGGGGAGCTGTTTTTT.

J is TRBJ2-1 and V is TRBV19, with D perhaps TRBD2 (5 bases). Trimming took off 4 bases at V and 0 bases at J, with 7 bases between the two ends. This CDR3 region has 14 residues. Germline CDR1 and CDR2: LNHDA and SQIVND (reference sequence). The CDR3 is CASSTGFSYNEQFF. The DNA for the CDR3 is TGTGCCAGTAGTACGGGGTTCTCCTACAATGAGCAGTTCTTC.

The rearrangement joins TRBV28 to TRBJ2-5, with D possibly being TRBD2 (5 bases). The DNA end is more similar to TRBJ2-7, so the J call may be wrong. Germline V gene data show CDR1 as MDHEN and CDR2 as SYDVKM. The CDR3 is 14 residues long. Here the CDR3 DNA reads TGTGCCAGCAGCCCTATTCGCGGGCCCTACGAGCAGTACTTC. Its translation is CASSPIRGPYEQYF.